This TCR beta chain was recorded in a study of cytotoxic CD8 clonotypes in ibrutinib-treated CLL. Study-wide context: Results showed some 24 partial and 2 complete responses; following median around 73 months, approximately 15 remained remitted, approximately 12 advanced. When averaged across all of the samples, the counts came to some 250,000 productive templates and about 90,000 productive rearrangements. Study-level points and caveats: Clonality was elevated at ibrutinib response and had returned toward baseline at progression.

This CDR3 has 17 residues. The germline gives CDR1 LNHDA, CDR2 SQIVND (reference sequence). The ends were cut back, 5 bases at V and 7 bases at J, with 24 bases in the middle. The planned depth of sequencing spanned 1 in 200,000 to 1 in 1 million T cells. The repertoire was sequenced with immunoSEQ multiplex PCR; TCRdb's copy has only in-frame clones and lacks some. The table records 100,000 or so clones, about 53% of them present only once. About this clone: Its antigen is not identified.

The receptor's source is a human donor with chronic lymphocytic leukemia. The chain combines TRBV19 with TRBJ1-5; maybe TRBD1 (5 bases). Sample: PBMCs, taken after 24 months of ibrutinib treatment. The CDR3 is CASSYWGRGGAPQPQHF. The CDR3 DNA is TGTGCCAGTAGTTATTGGGGCCGGGGAGGGGCCCCGCAGCCCCAGCATTTT. The variable domain in full, completed from reference TRBV19 and TRBJ1-5, reads DGGITQSPKYLFRKEGQNVTLSCEQNLNHDAMYWYRQDPGQGLRLIYYSQIVNDFQKGDIAEGYSVSREKKESFPLTVTSAQKNPTAFYLCASSYWGRGGAPQPQHFGDGTRLSIL.